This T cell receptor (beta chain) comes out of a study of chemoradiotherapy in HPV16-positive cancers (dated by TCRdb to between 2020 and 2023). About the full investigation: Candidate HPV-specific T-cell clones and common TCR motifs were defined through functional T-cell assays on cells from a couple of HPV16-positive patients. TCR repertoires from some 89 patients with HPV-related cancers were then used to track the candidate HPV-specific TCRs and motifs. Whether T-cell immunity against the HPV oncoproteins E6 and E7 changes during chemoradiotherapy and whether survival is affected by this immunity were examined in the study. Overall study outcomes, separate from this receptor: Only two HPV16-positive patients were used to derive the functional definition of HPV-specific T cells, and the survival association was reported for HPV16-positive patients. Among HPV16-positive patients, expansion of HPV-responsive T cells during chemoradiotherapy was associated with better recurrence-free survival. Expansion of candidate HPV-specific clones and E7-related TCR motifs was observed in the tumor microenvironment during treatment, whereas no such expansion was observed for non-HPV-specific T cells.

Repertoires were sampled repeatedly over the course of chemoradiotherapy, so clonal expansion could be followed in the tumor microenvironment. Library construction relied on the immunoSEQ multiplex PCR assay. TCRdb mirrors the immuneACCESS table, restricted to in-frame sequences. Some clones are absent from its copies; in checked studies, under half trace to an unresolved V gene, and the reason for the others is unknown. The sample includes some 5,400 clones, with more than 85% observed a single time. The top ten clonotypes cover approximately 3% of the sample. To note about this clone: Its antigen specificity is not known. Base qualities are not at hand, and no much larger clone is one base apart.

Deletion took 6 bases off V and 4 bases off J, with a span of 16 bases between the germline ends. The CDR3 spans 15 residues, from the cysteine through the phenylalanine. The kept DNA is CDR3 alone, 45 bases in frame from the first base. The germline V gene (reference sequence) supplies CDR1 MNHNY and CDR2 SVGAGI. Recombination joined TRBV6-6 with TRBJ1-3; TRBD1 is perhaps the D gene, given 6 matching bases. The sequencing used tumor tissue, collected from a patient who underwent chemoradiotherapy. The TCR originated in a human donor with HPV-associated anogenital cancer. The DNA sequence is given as TGTGCCAGCAGGACCCTTGGGGGGACAGGAAACACCATATATTTT. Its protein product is CASRTLGGTGNTIYF.